This is a list of T cell receptor beta chains from one sample in a study of early T cells in non-severe SARS-CoV-2 infection. TCRdb reprocessed the 5' RACE reads via MiXCR and lists one record per CDR3 protein. The data hold more than 50,000 distinct CDR3 sequences, with around 5.2% observed a single time. Source material: whole blood. Source of these receptors: an adult who was a healthcare worker with PCR-confirmed SARS-CoV-2 infection or an uninfected control (not recorded which). CDR3s include the opening cysteine and the closing phenylalanine or tryptophan. Each record gives: J gene, clone size, V gene, D gene, CDR3 protein, CDR3 DNA. A D gene is named only where the DNA matches it firmly. Rows may omit the clone size; those that give it use once, few, many or a size class.

J gene: TRBJ2-7; clone size: -; V gene: TRBV5-5; D gene: -; CDR3 protein: CASSPKPHEQYF; CDR3 DNA: TGTGCCAGCAGCCCTAAGCCCCACGAGCAGTACTTC
J gene: TRBJ1-1; clone size: many; V gene: TRBV7-2; D gene: -; CDR3 protein: CASSLDPTEAFF; CDR3 DNA: TGTGCCAGCAGCTTAGATCCCACTGAAGCTTTCTTT
J gene: TRBJ2-2; clone size: -; V gene: TRBV5-1; D gene: -; CDR3 protein: CASSPTPSSGAGELFF; CDR3 DNA: TGCGCCAGCAGCCCGACACCGTCCTCTGGGGCCGGGGAGCTGTTTTTT
J gene: TRBJ1-5; clone size: many; V gene: TRBV5-1; D gene: TRBD1; CDR3 protein: CASRETGVDQPQHF; CDR3 DNA: TGCGCCAGCAGGGAGACAGGGGTCGATCAGCCCCAGCATTTT
J gene: TRBJ2-3; clone size: -; V gene: TRBV5-1; D gene: TRBD2; CDR3 protein: CASSPGTRVTTDTQYF; CDR3 DNA: TGCGCCAGCAGCCCTGGGACTAGAGTAACGACAGATACGCAGTATTTT
J gene: TRBJ2-7; clone size: many; V gene: TRBV29-1; D gene: TRBD1; CDR3 protein: CSVTGNSYEQYF; CDR3 DNA: TGCAGCGTGACAGGGAACTCCTACGAGCAGTACTTC
J gene: TRBJ2-3; clone size: many; V gene: TRBV7-2; D gene: -; CDR3 protein: CASSLTSSDTQYF; CDR3 DNA: TGTGCCAGCAGCTTGACTAGTTCTGATACGCAGTATTTT
J gene: TRBJ2-1; clone size: medium-sized; V gene: TRBV5-1; D gene: TRBD1; CDR3 protein: CASSLTGGTYNEQFF; CDR3 DNA: TGCGCCAGCAGCTTAACAGGGGGCACCTACAATGAGCAGTTCTTC
J gene: TRBJ1-2; clone size: many; V gene: TRBV11-2; D gene: -; CDR3 protein: CASSPDGLGRVGYTF; CDR3 DNA: TGTGCCAGCAGCCCTGATGGCCTTGGGAGAGTTGGCTACACCTTC
J gene: TRBJ2-7; clone size: many; V gene: TRBV6-2/TRBV6-3; D gene: -; CDR3 protein: CASSYSGRVSYEQYF; CDR3 DNA: TGTGCCAGCAGTTACTCGGGCCGGGTATCCTACGAGCAGTACTTC
J gene: TRBJ1-1; clone size: many; V gene: TRBV3-1; D gene: -; CDR3 protein: CASSQVGPMNTEAFF; CDR3 DNA: TGTGCCAGCAGCCAAGTGGGCCCGATGAACACTGAAGCTTTCTTT
J gene: TRBJ1-1; clone size: many; V gene: TRBV12-3/TRBV12-4; D gene: -; CDR3 protein: CASSFAAGHTEAFF; CDR3 DNA: TGTGCCAGCAGTTTCGCCGCAGGGCACACTGAAGCTTTCTTT
J gene: TRBJ2-3; clone size: -; V gene: TRBV7-7; D gene: -; CDR3 protein: CASSLGYTDTQYF; CDR3 DNA: TGTGCCAGCAGCTTAGGATACACAGATACGCAGTATTTT
J gene: TRBJ1-2; clone size: many; V gene: TRBV7-2; D gene: -; CDR3 protein: CASSYSLNYGYTF; CDR3 DNA: TGTGCCAGCAGCTACAGCCTAAACTATGGCTACACCTTC
J gene: TRBJ2-7; clone size: many; V gene: TRBV11-2; D gene: TRBD1; CDR3 protein: CASSKGQAEFYEQYF; CDR3 DNA: TGTGCCAGCAGCAAGGGACAGGCCGAATTTTACGAGCAGTACTTC
J gene: TRBJ1-1; clone size: few; V gene: TRBV5-6; D gene: -; CDR3 protein: CVSSRMDVTAFF; CDR3 DNA: TGTGTCAGCAGCCGGATGGACGTAACGGCTTTCTTT
J gene: TRBJ2-2; clone size: many; V gene: TRBV5-4; D gene: -; CDR3 protein: CASSRTNTGELFF; CDR3 DNA: TGTGCCAGCAGCCGCACGAACACCGGGGAGCTGTTTTTT
J gene: TRBJ1-6; clone size: few; V gene: TRBV12-3/TRBV12-4; D gene: -; CDR3 protein: CASSHEGGNSPLHF; CDR3 DNA: TGTGCCAGCAGCCATGAGGGGGGAAATTCACCCCTCCACTTT
J gene: TRBJ2-7; clone size: many; V gene: TRBV27; D gene: TRBD1; CDR3 protein: CASSFGQGTYEQYF; CDR3 DNA: TGTGCCAGCAGTTTCGGACAGGGTACCTACGAGCAGTACTTC
J gene: TRBJ1-5; clone size: few; V gene: TRBV5-1; D gene: -; CDR3 protein: CASSYNPGANQPQHF; CDR3 DNA: TGCGCCAGCAGCTACAACCCCGGGGCTAATCAGCCCCAGCATTTT
J gene: TRBJ1-1; clone size: few; V gene: TRBV4-2; D gene: -; CDR3 protein: CASSQELGNTEAFF; CDR3 DNA: TGTGCCAGCAGCCAAGAATTAGGAAACACTGAAGCTTTCTTT
J gene: TRBJ2-3; clone size: few; V gene: TRBV4-1; D gene: TRBD2; CDR3 protein: CASSQESGGASDTQYF; CDR3 DNA: TGCGCCAGCAGCCAAGAGAGCGGGGGGGCATCAGATACGCAGTATTTT
J gene: TRBJ2-2; clone size: -; V gene: TRBV7-2; D gene: TRBD1; CDR3 protein: CASSPWTGGNTGELFF; CDR3 DNA: TGTGCCAGCAGCCCCTGGACAGGGGGCAACACCGGGGAGCTGTTTTTT
J gene: TRBJ2-3; clone size: few; V gene: TRBV6-5; D gene: -; CDR3 protein: CASSPYSDGADTQYF; CDR3 DNA: TGTGCCAGCAGTCCCTACTCGGACGGAGCAGATACGCAGTATTTT
J gene: TRBJ2-5; clone size: few; V gene: TRBV20-1; D gene: -; CDR3 protein: CSAPMVGGQETQYF; CDR3 DNA: TGCAGTGCTCCTATGGTGGGGGGACAAGAGACCCAGTACTTC
J gene: TRBJ1-2; clone size: many; V gene: TRBV7-2; D gene: TRBD1; CDR3 protein: CASSQMVRTGRYGYTF; CDR3 DNA: TGTGCCAGCAGCCAAATGGTTCGGACAGGACGATATGGCTACACCTTC
J gene: TRBJ2-7; clone size: many; V gene: TRBV6-5; D gene: -; CDR3 protein: CASSYGGHEQYF; CDR3 DNA: TGTGCCAGCAGTTACGGGGGTCACGAGCAGTACTTC
J gene: TRBJ1-1; clone size: few; V gene: TRBV5-1; D gene: -; CDR3 protein: CASSLTAGMNTEAFF; CDR3 DNA: TGCGCCAGCAGCTTGACCGCAGGGATGAACACTGAAGCTTTCTTT
J gene: TRBJ2-1; clone size: many; V gene: TRBV11-1; D gene: TRBD2; CDR3 protein: CASSPGAGDYNEQFF; CDR3 DNA: TGTGCCAGCAGCCCCGGGGCGGGGGATTACAATGAGCAGTTCTTC
J gene: TRBJ2-3; clone size: many; V gene: TRBV5-8; D gene: TRBD2; CDR3 protein: CASSPGTSLDTDTQYF; CDR3 DNA: TGTGCCAGCAGCCCCGGGACTAGCTTAGACACAGATACGCAGTATTTT
J gene: TRBJ1-1; clone size: -; V gene: TRBV5-4; D gene: TRBD1; CDR3 protein: CASSLLQGANTEAFF; CDR3 DNA: TGTGCCAGCAGCTTATTACAGGGGGCGAACACTGAAGCTTTCTTT
J gene: TRBJ2-3; clone size: -; V gene: TRBV2; D gene: -; CDR3 protein: CASSDYPGPPGAQYF; CDR3 DNA: TGTGCCAGCAGTGATTACCCGGGGCCCCCGGGTGCGCAGTATTTT
J gene: TRBJ1-5; clone size: -; V gene: TRBV11-1; D gene: -; CDR3 protein: CASSLAHGNNQPQHF; CDR3 DNA: TGTGCCAGCAGCTTAGCGCACGGGAACAATCAGCCCCAGCATTTT
J gene: TRBJ2-7; clone size: -; V gene: TRBV13; D gene: -; CDR3 protein: CASSLLFGPDYEQYF; CDR3 DNA: TGTGCCAGCAGCTTACTTTTCGGACCCGATTACGAGCAGTACTTC
J gene: TRBJ2-3; clone size: -; V gene: TRBV5-1; D gene: -; CDR3 protein: CASSWSGSGTDTQYF; CDR3 DNA: TGCGCCAGCAGCTGGAGCGGAAGTGGCACAGATACGCAGTATTTT
J gene: TRBJ2-1; clone size: many; V gene: TRBV7-2; D gene: -; CDR3 protein: CASSFGPKLGDEQFF; CDR3 DNA: TGCGCCAGCAGCTTCGGGCCCAAATTGGGAGATGAGCAGTTCTTC
J gene: TRBJ2-4; clone size: -; V gene: TRBV20-1; D gene: -; CDR3 protein: CSARVGPGLAKNIQYF; CDR3 DNA: TGCAGTGCTAGAGTAGGGCCGGGCTTAGCCAAAAACATTCAGTACTTC
J gene: TRBJ2-5; clone size: many; V gene: TRBV12-3/TRBV12-4; D gene: -; CDR3 protein: CASSNSPNLQETQYF; CDR3 DNA: TGTGCCAGCAGCAACTCACCTAACTTACAAGAGACCCAGTACTTC
J gene: TRBJ2-6; clone size: -; V gene: TRBV5-1; D gene: -; CDR3 protein: CASSLVRAGTNVLTF; CDR3 DNA: TGCGCCAGCAGCTTGGTACGGGCAGGGACCAACGTCCTGACTTTC
J gene: TRBJ2-1; clone size: many; V gene: TRBV20-1; D gene: TRBD2; CDR3 protein: CSATRRAGGYNEQFF; CDR3 DNA: TGCAGTGCCACCCGTCGAGCGGGGGGCTACAATGAGCAGTTCTTC
J gene: TRBJ1-1; clone size: many; V gene: TRBV6-5; D gene: -; CDR3 protein: CASTPTENTEAFF; CDR3 DNA: TGTGCCAGCACCCCGACAGAGAACACTGAAGCTTTCTTT
J gene: TRBJ2-1; clone size: -; V gene: TRBV3-1; D gene: TRBD2; CDR3 protein: CASSQRRGLAGGPNEQFF; CDR3 DNA: TGTGCCAGCAGCCAACGTAGAGGACTAGCGGGGGGTCCTAATGAGCAGTTCTTC
J gene: TRBJ2-5; clone size: few; V gene: TRBV7-9; D gene: -; CDR3 protein: CASSLGPGSEETQYF; CDR3 DNA: TGTGCCAGCAGCTTAGGGCCGGGATCGGAAGAGACCCAGTACTTC
J gene: TRBJ2-7; clone size: many; V gene: TRBV20-1; D gene: -; CDR3 protein: CSARDPPYEQYF; CDR3 DNA: TGCAGTGCTAGAGATCCTCCCTACGAGCAGTACTTC
J gene: TRBJ2-3; clone size: many; V gene: TRBV20-1; D gene: -; CDR3 protein: CSAWDWDTDTQYF; CDR3 DNA: TGCAGTGCATGGGACTGGGACACAGATACGCAGTATTTT
J gene: TRBJ1-2; clone size: many; V gene: TRBV19; D gene: -; CDR3 protein: CASRTPSGFGYTF; CDR3 DNA: TGTGCCAGTAGGACCCCCTCGGGGTTTGGCTACACCTTC
J gene: TRBJ2-7; clone size: few; V gene: TRBV4-1; D gene: -; CDR3 protein: CASSQGIWTPYYF; CDR3 DNA: TGCGCCAGCAGCCAGGGGATTTGGACCCCTTATTACTTC
J gene: TRBJ1-1; clone size: -; V gene: TRBV12-3/TRBV12-4; D gene: -; CDR3 protein: CASSWGPGPTDMAFF; CDR3 DNA: TGTGCCAGCAGTTGGGGTCCGGGGCCGACCGACATGGCTTTCTTT
J gene: TRBJ2-7; clone size: -; V gene: TRBV20-1; D gene: TRBD2; CDR3 protein: CSAKREGNYEQYF; CDR3 DNA: TGCAGTGCTAAGAGGGAGGGCAACTACGAGCAGTACTTC
J gene: TRBJ2-7; clone size: few; V gene: TRBV9; D gene: TRBD2; CDR3 protein: CASSPTSGRAYEQYF; CDR3 DNA: TGTGCCAGCAGCCCGACTAGCGGGAGGGCCTACGAGCAGTACTTC
J gene: TRBJ2-5; clone size: many; V gene: TRBV24-1; D gene: TRBD1; CDR3 protein: CATSDRTGGVLETQYF; CDR3 DNA: TGTGCCACCAGTGACAGGACAGGGGGCGTTTTAGAGACCCAGTACTTC
J gene: TRBJ2-7; clone size: few; V gene: TRBV7-9; D gene: TRBD2; CDR3 protein: CASSLAPASGGTAQYF; CDR3 DNA: TGTGCCAGCAGCTTAGCGCCCGCGAGCGGGGGTACGGCGCAGTACTTC
J gene: TRBJ2-5; clone size: -; V gene: TRBV20-1; D gene: TRBD1; CDR3 protein: CSTQGLGETQYF; CDR3 DNA: TGCAGTACACAGGGGTTAGGAGAGACCCAGTACTTC
J gene: TRBJ2-5; clone size: -; V gene: TRBV10-3; D gene: -; CDR3 protein: CAISDDSSQETQYF; CDR3 DNA: TGTGCCATCAGTGATGACAGTTCTCAAGAGACCCAGTACTTC